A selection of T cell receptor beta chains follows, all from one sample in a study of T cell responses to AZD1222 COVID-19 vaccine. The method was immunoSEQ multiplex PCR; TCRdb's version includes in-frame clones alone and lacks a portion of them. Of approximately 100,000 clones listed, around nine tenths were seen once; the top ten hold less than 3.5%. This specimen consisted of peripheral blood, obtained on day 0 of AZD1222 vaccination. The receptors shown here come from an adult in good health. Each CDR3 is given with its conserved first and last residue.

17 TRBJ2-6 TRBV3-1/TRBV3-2 CASSPLGLSSGANVLTF
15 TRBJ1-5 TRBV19 CASSIEALINQPQHF
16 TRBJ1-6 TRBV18 CASSPGQTGNNSPLHF
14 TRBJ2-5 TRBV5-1 CASSAQASRETQYF
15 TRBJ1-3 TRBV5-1 CASSLAGSSGNTIYF
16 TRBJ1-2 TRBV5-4 CASSLAAGLSNYGYTF
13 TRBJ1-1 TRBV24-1 CATRRQWNTEAFF
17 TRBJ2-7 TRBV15 CATSRDSSARIAYEQYF
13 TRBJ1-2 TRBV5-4 CASTTDRGGGYTF
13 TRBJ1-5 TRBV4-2 CASSQDRDQPQHF
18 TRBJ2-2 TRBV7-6 CASSSRTGGILGTGELFF
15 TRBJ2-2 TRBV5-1 CASSRDGLNTGELFF
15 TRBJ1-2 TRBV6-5 CASSYDSPGYRGYTF
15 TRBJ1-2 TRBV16 CASSQVSGVYYGYTF
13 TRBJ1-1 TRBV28 CASRDWSNTEAFF
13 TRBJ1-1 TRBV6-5 CASRSTGKTEAFF